The rows below give T cell receptor beta chains drawn from one sample of a study of early T cells in non-severe SARS-CoV-2 infection. A single record per CDR3 protein comes from TCRdb applying MiXCR to the 5' RACE reads. The data contain about 68,000 distinct CDR3 sequences, 9% to 15% of them singletons. Specimen: whole blood. These TCRs come from an adult who was a healthcare worker with PCR-confirmed SARS-CoV-2 infection or an uninfected control (not recorded which). The CDR3 runs from the conserved cysteine through the conserved F or W.

TRBJ1-3 | TRBV11-2 | 15 | CASSFGTVSGNTIYF
TRBJ1-5 | TRBV12-5 | 14 | CASGLGDPNQPQHF
TRBJ2-1 | TRBV5-6 | 13 | CASSPEGLSEQFF
TRBJ2-7 | TRBV20-1 | 14 | CSASVPSLSYEQYF
TRBJ2-1 | TRBV11-2 | 16 | CASSLGVQGLNNEQFF
TRBJ2-7 | TRBV3-1 | 13 | CASSQSGTYEQYF
TRBJ2-7 | TRBV7-2 | 14 | CASSPTFRSYEQYF
TRBJ2-2 | TRBV7-9 | 14 | CASSSGHGTGELFF
TRBJ1-4 | TRBV4-2 | 15 | CASSQEQQIGEKLFF
TRBJ2-5 | TRBV20-1 | 14 | CSARAPGRGETQYF
TRBJ1-2 | TRBV18 | 17 | CASSPSGKLKGVYGYTF
TRBJ2-1 | TRBV12-3/TRBV12-4 | 15 | CASTLAAGGPGEQFF
TRBJ2-1 | TRBV6-5 | 12 | CASSSRGNEQFF
TRBJ1-5 | TRBV20-1 | 13 | CSVNTGGDQPQHF
TRBJ2-1 | TRBV10-1 | 14 | CASRTTPTGGEQFF
TRBJ2-1 | TRBV11-2 | 15 | CASSHGQESYNEQFF
TRBJ1-2 | TRBV20-1 | 14 | CSASLPGEAYGYTF
TRBJ2-7 | TRBV6-1 | 15 | CASRDVGLSSYEQYF
TRBJ2-7 | TRBV5-1 | 14 | CASSQGTGGHEQYF
TRBJ2-1 | TRBV20-1 | 13 | CSKLAGGKGEQFF
TRBJ1-3 | TRBV19 | 18 | CAKDLREGRSFDWNTIYF
TRBJ2-7 | TRBV4-1 | 14 | CASSRLGTSYEQYF
TRBJ2-7 | TRBV7-9 | 14 | CASSTPAGAVEQYF
TRBJ2-7 | TRBV21-1 | 17 | CASSKEPGHRLAYEQYF
TRBJ1-5 | TRBV7-4 | 19 | CASSFGQSCGLYSNQPQHF
TRBJ1-1 | TRBV14 | 13 | CASSQDPNTEVFF
TRBJ1-5 | TRBV10-2 | 14 | CASSETGRGQPQHF
TRBJ1-2 | TRBV18 | 16 | CASSPFTGGADYGYTF
TRBJ2-5 | TRBV29-1 | 13 | CSVDPDRAETQYF
TRBJ1-2 | TRBV12-3/TRBV12-4 | 12 | CASSRAFRDYTF
TRBJ2-7 | TRBV9 | 16 | CANDWLGTKSSYEQYF
TRBJ2-3 | TRBV11-2 | 11 | CASSFLYTQYF
TRBJ2-4 | TRBV7-9 | 21 | CASSSKNPGLAGGVAKNIQYF
TRBJ1-2 | TRBV15 | 19 | CATSESHKGRQGFNYGYTF
TRBJ2-3 | TRBV29-1 | 9 | CSDGDTQYF
TRBJ1-1 | TRBV14 | 15 | CASSPAGGVNTEAFF